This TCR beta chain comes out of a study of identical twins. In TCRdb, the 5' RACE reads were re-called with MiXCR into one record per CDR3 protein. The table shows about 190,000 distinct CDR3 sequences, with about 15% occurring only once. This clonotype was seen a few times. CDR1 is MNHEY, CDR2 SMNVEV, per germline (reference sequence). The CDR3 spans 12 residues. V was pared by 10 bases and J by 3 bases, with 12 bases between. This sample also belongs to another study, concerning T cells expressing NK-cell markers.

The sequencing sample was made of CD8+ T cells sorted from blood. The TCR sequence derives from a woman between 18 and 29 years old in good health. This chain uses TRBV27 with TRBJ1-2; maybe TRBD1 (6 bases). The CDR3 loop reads CATRGSYYGYTF. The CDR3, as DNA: TGTGCCACGAGGGGGAGCTACTATGGCTACACCTTC.